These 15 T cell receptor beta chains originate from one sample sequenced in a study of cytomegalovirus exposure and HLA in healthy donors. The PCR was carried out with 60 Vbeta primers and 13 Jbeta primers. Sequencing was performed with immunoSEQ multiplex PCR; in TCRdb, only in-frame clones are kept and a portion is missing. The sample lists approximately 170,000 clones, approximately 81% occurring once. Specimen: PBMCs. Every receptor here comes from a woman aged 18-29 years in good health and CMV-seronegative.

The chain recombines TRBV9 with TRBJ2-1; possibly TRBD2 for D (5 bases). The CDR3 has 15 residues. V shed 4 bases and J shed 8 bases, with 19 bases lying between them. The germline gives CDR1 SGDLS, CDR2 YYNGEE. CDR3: CASSPDSLVNHEQFF. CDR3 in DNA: TGTGCCAGCAGCCCGGACTCACTAGTCAACCATGAGCAGTTCTTC.

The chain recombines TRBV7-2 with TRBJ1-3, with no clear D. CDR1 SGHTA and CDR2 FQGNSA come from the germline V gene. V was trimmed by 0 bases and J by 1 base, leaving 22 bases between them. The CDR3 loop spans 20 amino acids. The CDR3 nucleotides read TGTGCCAGCAGCTTAGCACGGCAGGTTGGCAGCAGCGGGTCTGGAAACACCATATATTTT. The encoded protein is CASSLARQVGSSGSGNTIYF.

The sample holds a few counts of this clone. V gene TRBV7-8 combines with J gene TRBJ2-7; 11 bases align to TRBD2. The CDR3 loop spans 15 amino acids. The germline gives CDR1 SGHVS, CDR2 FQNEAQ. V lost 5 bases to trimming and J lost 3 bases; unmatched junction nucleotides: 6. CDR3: CASSPLLAGDYEQYF. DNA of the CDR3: TGTGCCAGCAGCCCCTTACTAGCGGGGGACTACGAGCAGTACTTC. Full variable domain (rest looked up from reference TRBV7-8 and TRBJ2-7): GAGVSQSPRYKVAKRGQDVALRCDPISGHVSLFWYQQALGQGPEFLTYFQNEAQLDKSGLPSDRFFAERPEGSVSTLKIQRTQQEDSAVYLCASSPLLAGDYEQYFGPGTRLTVT.

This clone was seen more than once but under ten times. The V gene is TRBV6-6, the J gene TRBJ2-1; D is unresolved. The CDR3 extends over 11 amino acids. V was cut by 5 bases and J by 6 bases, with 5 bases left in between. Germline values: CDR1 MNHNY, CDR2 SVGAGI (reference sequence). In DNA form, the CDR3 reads TGTGCCAGCAGTAGAGTCAATGAGCAGTTCTTC. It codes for CASSRVNEQFF.

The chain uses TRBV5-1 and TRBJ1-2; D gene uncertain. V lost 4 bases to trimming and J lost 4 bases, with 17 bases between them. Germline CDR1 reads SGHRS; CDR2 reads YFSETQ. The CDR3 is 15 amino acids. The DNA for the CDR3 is TGCGCCAGCAGCATCGGGAATGCCGGTCCCTATGGCTACACCTTC. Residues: CASSIGNAGPYGYTF.

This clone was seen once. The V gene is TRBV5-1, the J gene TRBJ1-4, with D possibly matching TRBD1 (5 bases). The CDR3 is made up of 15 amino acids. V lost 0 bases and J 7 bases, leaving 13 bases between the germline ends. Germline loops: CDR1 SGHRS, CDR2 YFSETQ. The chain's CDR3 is CASSLAGRDSEKLFF. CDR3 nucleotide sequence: TGCGCCAGCAGCTTGGCAGGGCGGGATAGTGAAAAACTGTTTTTT.

The CDR3 bases are TGTGCCAGCAGCTTAGCCGGGTATTATACTGCCCAGCATTTT. This sequence encodes CASSLAGYYTAQHF. This chain links TRBV7-2 with TRBJ1-5; the D is unclear. CDR3 length equals 14 residues. Per germline, CDR1 SGHTA and CDR2 FQGNSA. The V end was cut by 0 bases, the J end by 11 bases, with 14 bases between. The entire variable domain, with the rest obtained from reference TRBV7-2 and TRBJ1-5, is as follows: GAGVSQSPSNKVTEKGKDVELRCDPISGHTALYWYRQSLGQGLEFLIYFQGNSAPDKSGLPSDRFSAERTGGSVSTLTIQRTQQEDSAVYLCASSLAGYYTAQHFGDGTRLSIL.

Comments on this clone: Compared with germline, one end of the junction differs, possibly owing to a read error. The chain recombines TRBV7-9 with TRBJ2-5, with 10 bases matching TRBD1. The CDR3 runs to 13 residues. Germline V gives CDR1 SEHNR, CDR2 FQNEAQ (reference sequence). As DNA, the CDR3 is TGTGCCAGCAGCTTAGATCAGCAGGGGACAGGGGACTTC. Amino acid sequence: CASSLDQQGTGDF. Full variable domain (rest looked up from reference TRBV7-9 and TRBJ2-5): DTGVSQNPRHKITKRGQNVTFRCDPISEHNRLYWYRQTLGQGPEFLTYFQNEAQLEKSRLLSDRFSAERPKGSFSTLEIQRTEQGDSAMYLCASSLDQQGTGDFGPGTRLLVL.

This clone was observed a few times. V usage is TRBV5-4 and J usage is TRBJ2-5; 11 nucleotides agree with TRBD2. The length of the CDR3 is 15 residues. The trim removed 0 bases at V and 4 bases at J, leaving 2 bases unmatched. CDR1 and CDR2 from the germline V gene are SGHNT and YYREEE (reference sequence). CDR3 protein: CASSLVLAGGETQYF. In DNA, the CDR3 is TGTGCCAGCAGCTTGGTCCTAGCGGGAGGAGAGACCCAGTACTTC.

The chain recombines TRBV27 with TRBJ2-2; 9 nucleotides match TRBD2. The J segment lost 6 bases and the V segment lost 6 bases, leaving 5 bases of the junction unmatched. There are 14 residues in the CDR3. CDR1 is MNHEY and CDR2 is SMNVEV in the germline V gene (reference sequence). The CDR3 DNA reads TGTGCCAGCAGCCTTAGCGGGGGCCCCGGGGAGCTGTTTTTT. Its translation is CASSLSGGPGELFF.

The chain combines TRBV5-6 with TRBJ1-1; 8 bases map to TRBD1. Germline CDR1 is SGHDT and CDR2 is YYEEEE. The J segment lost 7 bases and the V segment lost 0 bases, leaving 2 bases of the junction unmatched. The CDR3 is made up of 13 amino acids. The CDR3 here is CASSLGTGNEAFF. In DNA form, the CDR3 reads TGTGCCAGCAGCTTGGGGACAGGGAATGAAGCTTTCTTT.

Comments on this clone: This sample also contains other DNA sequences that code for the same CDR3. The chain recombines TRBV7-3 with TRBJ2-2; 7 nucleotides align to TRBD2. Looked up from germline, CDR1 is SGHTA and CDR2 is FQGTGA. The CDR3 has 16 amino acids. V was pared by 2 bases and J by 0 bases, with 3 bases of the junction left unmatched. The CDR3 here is CASSLSSGTNTGELFF. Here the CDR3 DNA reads TGTGCCAGCAGCTTATCGAGCGGGACGAACACCGGGGAGCTGTTTTTT. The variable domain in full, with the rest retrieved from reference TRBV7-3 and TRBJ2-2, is GAGVSQTPSNKVTEKGKYVELRCDPISGHTALYWYRQSLGQGPEFLIYFQGTGAADDSGLPNDRFFAVRPEGSVSTLKIQRTERGDSAVYLCASSLSSGTNTGELFFGEGSRLTVL.

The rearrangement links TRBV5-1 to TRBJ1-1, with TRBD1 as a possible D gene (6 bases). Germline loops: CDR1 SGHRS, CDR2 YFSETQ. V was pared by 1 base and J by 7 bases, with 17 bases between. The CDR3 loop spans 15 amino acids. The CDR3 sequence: CASSLRTRLQGEAFF. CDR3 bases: TGCGCCAGCAGCTTGAGGACACGGCTACAGGGTGAAGCTTTCTTT.

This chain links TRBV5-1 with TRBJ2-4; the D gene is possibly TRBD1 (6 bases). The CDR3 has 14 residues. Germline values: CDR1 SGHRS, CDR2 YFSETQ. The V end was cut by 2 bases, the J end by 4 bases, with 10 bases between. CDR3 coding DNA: TGCGCCAGCAGCTTCAAGGACAGTAAAAACATTCAGTACTTC. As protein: CASSFKDSKNIQYF.

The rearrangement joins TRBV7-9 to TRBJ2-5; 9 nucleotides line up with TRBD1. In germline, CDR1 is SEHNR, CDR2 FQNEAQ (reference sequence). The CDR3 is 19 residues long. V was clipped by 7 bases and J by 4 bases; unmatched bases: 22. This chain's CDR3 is CASTKVAQMTGGYGETQYF. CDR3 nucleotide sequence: TGTGCCAGCACCAAAGTGGCCCAAATGACAGGGGGATATGGAGAGACCCAGTACTTC.